These T cell receptor beta chains were read from a single sample in a study of T cells in Graves' hyperthyroidism and ophthalmopathy. MiXCR was run by TCRdb on the multiplex PCR reads, yielding one entry per CDR3 protein. The table shows roughly 180,000 distinct CDR3 sequences, with roughly 10% occurring only once. Specimen: blood. Every receptor here comes from a woman in her late teens or twenties with Graves' hyperthyroidism that later progressed to Graves' ophthalmopathy. The CDR3 runs from the conserved cysteine through the conserved F or W. A D gene is named only where the DNA matches it firmly. Clone size appears in some rows only: once, few, many, or a class for an expanded clone.

j_call | d_call | v_call | clone_size | cdr3_aa | cdr3_nt
TRBJ2-3 | NA | TRBV5-8 | NA | CASSLVKGSTDTQYF | TGTGCCAGCAGCTTGGTAAAGGGAAGCACAGATACGCAGTATTTT
TRBJ1-1 | NA | TRBV6-1 | many | CASSVRNTEAFF | TGTGCCAGCAGTGTTCGGAACACTGAAGCTTTCTTT
TRBJ1-5 | TRBD1 | TRBV15 | few | CATSRGRGPGNQPQHF | TGTGCCACCAGCAGAGGGAGGGGGCCGGGCAATCAGCCCCAGCATTTT
TRBJ1-1 | NA | TRBV30 | many | CAWSRSGRNTEAFF | TGTGCCTGGAGTAGATCGGGGAGGAACACTGAAGCTTTCTTT
TRBJ2-5 | NA | TRBV7-2 | NA | CASSLRFRNIQETQYF | TGTGCCAGCAGCTTAAGATTCAGGAACATCCAAGAGACCCAGTACTTC
TRBJ2-1 | TRBD2 | TRBV28 | many | CASSSPSGTSLRGEQFF | TGTGCCAGCAGTTCCCCCTCCGGGACTAGTCTCCGGGGTGAGCAGTTCTTC
TRBJ1-1 | TRBD1 | TRBV28 | many | CASSFLLGQGAADTEAFF | TGTGCCAGCAGTTTTCTTTTGGGACAGGGGGCCGCGGACACTGAAGCTTTCTTT
TRBJ2-1 | NA | TRBV20-1 | many | CSARDNRDSSSYNEQFF | TGCAGTGCTAGAGATAATAGGGACTCGAGCTCCTACAATGAGCAGTTCTTC
TRBJ2-7 | NA | TRBV27 | many | CASSPLGRAGNEQYF | TGTGCCAGCAGTCCCCTCGGACGGGCAGGCAACGAGCAGTACTTC
TRBJ1-1 | NA | TRBV7-9 | many | CASRSYSETSTEAFF | TGTGCCAGCAGGTCATATTCGGAGACGAGCACTGAAGCTTTCTTT
TRBJ1-2 | NA | TRBV7-9 | many | CASSQGILDIRGYTF | TGTGCCAGCAGCCAAGGAATACTAGACATTCGTGGCTACACCTTC
TRBJ1-2 | NA | TRBV20-1 | many | CSARDNTALGVGYTF | TGCAGTGCTAGAGATAATACAGCCCTAGGGGTGGGCTACACCTTC
TRBJ2-7 | TRBD2 | TRBV30 | once | CAWSPTHFVGGRASGEQYF | TGTGCCTGGAGCCCGACTCACTTCGTGGGGGGGAGAGCCTCGGGGGAGCAGTACTTC
TRBJ2-5 | TRBD1 | TRBV14 | NA | CASRDTGQGPQLYF | TGTGCCAGCAGGGATACGGGACAGGGCCCCCAATTGTACTTC
TRBJ2-3 | NA | TRBV19 | NA | CASRLRRGDTQYF | TGTGCCAGTAGGCTTCGGAGGGGAGATACGCAGTATTTT
TRBJ2-1 | NA | TRBV14 | NA | CASSQWDSGVSSYNEQFF | TGTGCCAGCAGCCAATGGGATTCGGGGGTTAGCTCCTACAATGAGCAGTTCTTC
TRBJ1-1 | TRBD1 | TRBV15 | many | CATSRGQGSTEAFF | TGTGCCACCAGCAGAGGACAGGGATCCACTGAAGCTTTCTTT
TRBJ2-2 | NA | TRBV28 | NA | CASINSGFGGELFF | TGTGCCAGCATCAATTCAGGGTTTGGCGGGGAGCTGTTTTTT
TRBJ2-3 | TRBD1 | TRBV19 | many | CASSRETGVSTDTQYF | TGTGCCAGTAGTAGAGAGACAGGGGTTAGCACAGATACGCAGTATTTT
TRBJ2-3 | NA | TRBV7-9 | many | CASSLRGVEDTQYF | TGTGCCAGCAGCTTAAGGGGGGTGGAAGATACGCAGTATTTT
TRBJ1-2 | TRBD1 | TRBV27 | many | CASSFGGGTPNYGYTF | TGTGCCAGCAGTTTTGGAGGGGGCACCCCCAACTATGGCTACACCTTC
TRBJ2-7 | NA | TRBV5-1 | NA | CASSLAYGQYF | TGCGCCAGCAGCCTAGCCTACGGGCAGTACTTC
TRBJ2-2 | TRBD2 | TRBV6-1 | many | CASSEWEGRVGELFF | TGTGCCAGCAGTGAATGGGAGGGTCGGGTCGGGGAGCTGTTTTTT
TRBJ2-1 | TRBD2 | TRBV5-6 | few | CASSLSRAGGLLLRSYNEQFF | TGTGCCAGCAGCTTGAGTCGAGCGGGGGGCCTGTTATTACGGTCCTACAATGAGCAGTTCTTC
TRBJ2-7 | NA | TRBV12-3/TRBV12-4 | many | CASSLGTNEQYF | TGTGCCAGCAGTTTAGGGACAAACGAGCAGTACTTC
TRBJ2-3 | TRBD1 | TRBV5-6 | many | CASSLATGEGGDTQYF | TGTGCCAGCAGCTTGGCCACAGGGGAAGGTGGAGATACGCAGTATTTT
TRBJ2-5 | NA | TRBV7-9 | NA | CASSTRTKETQYF | TGTGCCAGCAGCACCCGAACCAAGGAGACCCAGTACTTC
TRBJ2-1 | NA | TRBV12-3/TRBV12-4 | many | CASSLSGVAYNEQFF | TGTGCCAGCAGTTTATCGGGAGTTGCCTACAATGAGCAGTTCTTC
TRBJ2-5 | NA | TRBV12-3/TRBV12-4 | many | CASSNRFQETQYF | TGTGCCAGCAGCAACAGGTTCCAAGAGACCCAGTACTTC
TRBJ2-1 | NA | TRBV19 | NA | CASSILGTSSYNEQFF | TGTGCCAGTAGTATTTTGGGCACAAGCTCCTACAATGAGCAGTTCTTC
TRBJ2-5 | NA | TRBV6-2/TRBV6-3 | many | CASSRYRAPAETQYF | TGTGCCAGCAGTAGATACAGGGCTCCGGCAGAGACCCAGTACTTC
TRBJ2-7 | NA | TRBV20-1 | many | CSARTLSDPYEQYF | TGCAGTGCTAGGACCCTTTCGGACCCCTACGAGCAGTACTTC
TRBJ2-1 | TRBD2 | TRBV6-1 | many | CASRVPLLSSGNIKHSYNEQFF | TGTGCCAGCAGAGTCCCACTACTAAGTAGCGGGAATATAAAACACTCCTACAATGAGCAGTTCTTC
TRBJ2-1 | NA | TRBV18 | many | CASSPPTTESSYNEQFF | TGTGCCAGCTCGCCACCGACTACAGAAAGCTCCTACAATGAGCAGTTCTTC
TRBJ1-5 | NA | TRBV10-3 | many | CAISDDGQGNQPQHF | TGTGCCATCAGTGACGACGGACAAGGCAATCAGCCCCAGCATTTT
TRBJ2-7 | TRBD1 | TRBV20-1 | many | CSARDGQATSYEQYF | TGCAGTGCTAGAGATGGACAGGCTACTTCCTACGAGCAGTACTTC
TRBJ2-1 | TRBD1 | TRBV9 | few | CASSLWTGGGPSDEQFF | TGTGCCAGCAGCCTATGGACAGGGGGCGGCCCTTCGGATGAGCAGTTCTTC
TRBJ1-1 | NA | TRBV2 | many | CASRYDSNTEAFF | TGTGCCAGCAGATACGACTCGAACACTGAAGCTTTCTTT
TRBJ2-1 | TRBD2 | TRBV5-1 | NA | CASSLVPSGNVYNEQFF | TGCGCCAGCAGCTTGGTCCCTAGCGGGAACGTCTACAATGAGCAGTTCTTC
TRBJ2-5 | TRBD2 | TRBV7-6 | NA | CASSYVTSGTETQYF | TGTGCCAGCAGCTACGTGACTAGCGGAACAGAGACCCAGTACTTC
TRBJ2-5 | TRBD1 | TRBV7-9 | many | CASSPLGTGPETQYF | TGTGCCAGCAGCCCCCTCGGGACAGGCCCAGAGACCCAGTACTTC
TRBJ1-1 | TRBD1 | TRBV12-3/TRBV12-4 | many | CASSLSGRGEAFF | TGTGCCAGCAGTTTATCTGGCAGGGGGGAAGCTTTCTTT
TRBJ2-3 | TRBD1 | TRBV7-3 | many | CASSTGGGTDTQYF | TGTGCCAGCAGCACAGGGGGCGGCACAGATACGCAGTATTTT
TRBJ1-6 | NA | TRBV27 | NA | CASSLIPPDGERSYNSPLHF | TGTGCCAGCAGTTTAATCCCCCCCGATGGGGAGCGGTCCTATAATTCACCCCTCCACTTT
TRBJ1-2 | TRBD1 | TRBV5-5 | many | CASSLDKDRATWEYGYTF | TGTGCCAGCAGCTTAGATAAGGACAGGGCCACATGGGAGTATGGCTACACCTTC
TRBJ2-7 | TRBD1 | TRBV2 | many | CASSARRQGANEQYF | TGTGCCAGCAGTGCGAGGCGGCAGGGGGCCAACGAGCAGTACTTC
TRBJ2-7 | NA | TRBV7-2 | NA | CASSSRTTTYEQYF | TGTGCCAGCAGCTCTCGGACTACGACCTACGAGCAGTACTTC
TRBJ1-1 | NA | TRBV7-8 | many | CASSFSGSSTEAFF | TGTGCCAGCAGCTTCTCAGGGTCAAGCACTGAAGCTTTCTTT
TRBJ2-1 | TRBD2 | TRBV28 | NA | CASSLTRVGRVHEQFF | TGTGCCAGCAGTTTAACCCGCGTCGGGAGGGTGCATGAGCAGTTCTTC
TRBJ2-3 | NA | TRBV2 | many | CASSEMPGGPSTDTQYF | TGTGCCAGCAGTGAGATGCCTGGTGGACCTAGCACAGATACGCAGTATTTT
TRBJ2-5 | TRBD2 | TRBV9 | many | CASSAWTSSIETQYF | TGTGCCAGCAGCGCTTGGACTAGTAGCATAGAGACCCAGTACTTC
TRBJ1-1 | NA | TRBV28 | many | CASSFEGLTTEAFF | TGTGCCAGCAGTTTTGAGGGTCTGACCACTGAAGCTTTCTTT
TRBJ2-1 | TRBD2 | TRBV2 | many | CASSGGTSYYNEQFF | TGTGCCAGCAGTGGAGGGACTAGCTACTACAATGAGCAGTTCTTC